A selection of T cell receptor beta chains follows, all from one sample in a study of blood T cell repertoires in COVID-19. Libraries were prepared by immunoSEQ multiplex PCR; TCRdb keeps only in-frame clonotypes and omits some of them. The sample yields a few hundred thousand clones, more than 65% seen once. What was sequenced was peripheral blood. The origin of the receptors is a man aged 35-49 years who had recovered from COVID-19. The CDR3 runs from the conserved cysteine through the conserved F or W.

CDR3 protein	V gene	J gene
CASSGDLGAWGGNEQFF	TRBV2	TRBJ2-1
CASSLGLAGHEQYF	TRBV3-1/TRBV3-2	TRBJ2-7
CATSRQSGTGYFRTLHF	TRBV15	TRBJ1-6
CAIGAGGTDTQYF	TRBV10-3	TRBJ2-3
CAISEPEGRGQETQYF	TRBV10-3	TRBJ2-5
CASSHQPGTSASYEQYF	TRBV27	TRBJ2-7
CASSPPAEEVTDTQYF	TRBV18	TRBJ2-3
CASSFTGGSAEAFF	TRBV7-9	TRBJ1-1
CASSIVAGPGANVLTF	TRBV19	TRBJ2-6
CASSSQGAAEAFF	TRBV12-3/TRBV12-4	TRBJ1-1
CASSTGQGHREQYF	TRBV5-4	TRBJ2-7
CASSPRQGWFGYTF	TRBV11-3	TRBJ1-2
CATSIRSGSTDTQYF	TRBV6-5	TRBJ2-3
CASSLDRDSEAFF	TRBV7-2	TRBJ1-1
CASSARSGGATGELFF	TRBV6-1	TRBJ2-2
CSVGGGPNQPQHF	TRBV29-1	TRBJ1-5
CAISEYRDTDTQYF	TRBV10-3	TRBJ2-3
CASSEVGVFVGGNIQYF	TRBV6-1	TRBJ2-4
CASMQTTNDLPQYF	TRBV6-5	TRBJ2-5
CASSHGRQTTNEKLFF	TRBV4-1	TRBJ1-4
CASRLTYTGNQPQHF	TRBV6-5	TRBJ1-5
CASSLGQGIMNTEAFF	TRBV5-1	TRBJ1-1
CASSGRQGAGEKLFF	TRBV5-6	TRBJ1-4
CASGRKDRGYSYEQYF	TRBV2	TRBJ2-7
CASSLKIWNTEAFF	TRBV5-8	TRBJ1-1
CAWSSGGGDTFF	TRBV30	TRBJ2-1
CASSYLQGTYGYTF	TRBV6-2/TRBV6-3	TRBJ1-2
CASRPIPFGGSGSYEQYF	TRBV5-4	TRBJ2-7
CASSQDPGQGLAGYTF	TRBV14	TRBJ1-2
CASSQDLGLGTNTGELFF	TRBV3-1/TRBV3-2	TRBJ2-2
CAKDQGAADYGYTF	TRBV30	TRBJ1-2
CASSLVQGEGTGELFF	TRBV27	TRBJ2-2
CASSVRGGLGYTF	TRBV9	TRBJ1-2
CAWCRDWGQPQHF	TRBV30	TRBJ1-5
CASSQFSGTSDIQYF	TRBV7-6	TRBJ2-4
CASSAGTSGGLQYF	TRBV9	TRBJ2-7
CASSARRRGLAGGNEQFF	TRBV2	TRBJ2-1
CASRFGPGNTEAFF	TRBV19	TRBJ1-1
CASSLSGGFAYNEQFF	TRBV11-2	TRBJ2-1
CASSSNRVEKDQYF	TRBV7-9	TRBJ2-5
CASSYEADANYGYTF	TRBV6-5	TRBJ1-2
CASTGSGRAGLDTQYF	TRBV9	TRBJ2-3
CASSIGGTAGPPQHF	TRBV11-2	TRBJ1-5
CASSLAEGNTEAFF	TRBV7-8	TRBJ1-1
CASRADRALGTEAFF	TRBV7-9	TRBJ1-1
CASSQGTGFKGDVNTEAFF	TRBV4-3	TRBJ1-1
CASSPPLYGAGHTDTQYF	TRBV3-1/TRBV3-2	TRBJ2-3
CASSLQTSGVVDTQYF	TRBV3-1/TRBV3-2	TRBJ2-3
CASSYSTGGGQGYTF	TRBV6-6	TRBJ1-2
CASSQPGPYQPQHF	TRBV7-2	TRBJ1-5
CASGSETSGRIFEQYF	TRBV27	TRBJ2-7
CASTYRDEQYF	TRBV5-4	TRBJ2-7
CASSLGAGGPEETQYF	TRBV11-3	TRBJ2-5
CASSSGAEGGRTEAFF	TRBV18	TRBJ1-1
CANSQGDSDNEQFF	TRBV10-3	TRBJ2-1
CASSQGSNQPQHF	TRBV6-2/TRBV6-3	TRBJ1-5
CASSKARGTSYIIGELFF	TRBV21-1	TRBJ2-2
CASTTGGAYEQYF	TRBV5-1	TRBJ2-7
CASSLTGIGGYTF	TRBV28	TRBJ1-2
CASSFESSYNSPLHF	TRBV7-8	TRBJ1-6